These T cell receptor beta chains were read from a single sample in a study of blood T cell repertoires in COVID-19. The repertoire was sequenced with immunoSEQ multiplex PCR; TCRdb's copy has only in-frame clones and lacks some. In the table there are a few hundred thousand clones, approximately 90% of which are singletons. The sample taken for sequencing was PBMCs or T cells enriched from blood (not recorded which). The receptors originated from a young woman who had recovered from COVID-19. Both conserved end residues are part of each CDR3. The D gene is left open where the match is weak. The listing skips clone size in some rows; elsewhere it reads once, few, many or a size class.

clone size	J gene	D gene	V gene	CDR3 DNA	CDR3 protein
-	TRBJ1-4	-	TRBV9	TGTGCCAGCAGCGTAGGCCCCGCCGAGAATGAAAAACTGTTTTTT	CASSVGPAENEKLFF
-	TRBJ1-2	TRBD1	TRBV27	TGTGCCAGCAGTCCCGTTGGACAGGAAGCTAACTATGGCTACACCTTC	CASSPVGQEANYGYTF
-	TRBJ2-3	-	TRBV5-1	TGCGCCAGCAGCTTGCTTAGCTCAGATACGCAGTATTTT	CASSLLSSDTQYF
-	TRBJ1-1	TRBD1	TRBV10-3	TGTGCCATCAGAGACAGGGGGCGCATTACTGAAGCTTTCTTT	CAIRDRGRITEAFF
once	TRBJ1-4	-	TRBV4-2	TGTGCCAGCAGCCAAGCAGCTGTCCGGGACAAAGTAAACCCGAAACTGTTTTTT	CASSQAAVRDKVNPKLFF
-	TRBJ1-5	TRBD1	TRBV6-5	TGTGCCAGCAGTTATACAGGGGTCAATCAGCCCCAGCATTTT	CASSYTGVNQPQHF
-	TRBJ1-3	-	TRBV9	TGTGCCAGCAGCGTAGGGCAGGACTCTGGAAACACCATATATTTT	CASSVGQDSGNTIYF
-	TRBJ1-2	-	TRBV6-4	TGTGCCAGCAGTGACCCAGAGAGGGGGAGATATGGCTACACCTTC	CASSDPERGRYGYTF
few	TRBJ1-1	TRBD1	TRBV30	TGTGCCTGGGGACAGGGGGCCACTGAAGCTTTCTTT	CAWGQGATEAFF
-	TRBJ1-6	-	TRBV2	TGTGCCAGCAGTGCGGGAGGGCGGCATAATTCACCCCTCCACTTT	CASSAGGRHNSPLHF
-	TRBJ2-3	-	TRBV2	TGTGCCAGCAGAGAGGGTGCTTCTCCACGCACAGATACGCAGTATTTT	CASREGASPRTDTQYF
-	TRBJ2-1	-	TRBV7-3	TGTGCCAGCAGCTTTGGGGGCTCGGACAATGAGCAGTTCTTC	CASSFGGSDNEQFF
-	TRBJ1-3	-	TRBV19	TGTGCCAGTAGTACTCGGCGGGGGTCTGGAAACACCATATATTTT	CASSTRRGSGNTIYF